This TCR beta chain is drawn from a study of beta chain features in type 1 diabetes listed by TCRdb under 2018. General notes on the study: Mean age, gender distribution, total cell number and subset yield did not differ between patients and healthy donors. The study compared TCRB repertoires of sorted circulating CD4+ T cell subsets between recently diagnosed type 1 diabetes patients and matched healthy donors. Across all samples, about 110 million sorted cells were examined, and cell number per subset correlated strongly with RNA yield. Regulatory and stem cell-like memory subsets were obtained from only 8 patients and roughly 8 healthy donors, while naive and central memory subsets were obtained from all 30 or so donors.

About this clone: Its recognized antigen is unknown. Per-base quality was not reported, and no clone a single base away is much larger than it.

Overall study results and their limits: At VDJ recombination sites, type 1 diabetes patients had fewer insertions and more deleted nucleotides, which implies abnormalities in thymic rearrangement. Type 1 diabetes patients showed a moderate but significant shortening of TCRB CDR3 length in all four CD4+ subsets. PCR may preferentially amplify shorter templates, but because patient and control samples were amplified and corrected together, any resulting skew would affect both groups equally. Because cDNA was sequenced instead of genomic DNA, activated cells with high expression could be over-represented, although the groups did not differ in activation or CD3 levels. Because the HLA sub-analyses included only small numbers of individuals, any influence of HLA type on TCRB rearrangement was left unresolved. Naive, central memory and regulatory TCRB repertoires appeared more similar among patients than among healthy donors.

The entire amount of isolated RNA was reverse transcribed using the High Capacity cDNA Reverse Transcription Kit, so the sequenced TCRB transcripts were expressed ones. Deep immunoSEQ sequencing was applied to naive, central memory and regulatory T cell samples, giving an average of about 3.6 million total reads per sample. Sorted cells were lysed in RLT buffer and RNA was extracted with DNase-treated RNeasy Micro or Mini kits, depending on cell number. To prevent cross-contamination, each cell subset was processed individually, whereas patient and healthy donor samples were processed jointly. The immunoSEQ multiplex PCR was used to amplify TCRB sequences from cDNA, yielding 87-bp fragments that span the CDR3 region. Sequencing of the amplicons was performed on the Illumina HiSeq platform. The original methods were these. PCR bias was computationally corrected using synthetic template baselines, reads within Hamming distance 2 were collapsed, and singletons that could not be merged were discarded. Reads were aligned against IMGT to assign V, D and J genes, CDR3 length and insertions or deletions at six rearrangement sites. Clonotype counts were normalized to sorted cell number within each subset before computing true diversity and Gini coefficients with the tcR R package. The overlap coefficient, calculated on TCRB nucleotide sequences, was used to measure repertoire sharing. As a proxy for the pre-selection repertoire, out-of-frame TCRB sequences from naive cells were analyzed. Entries here come from immuneACCESS through TCRdb and include only in-frame sequences with V and J called. Some clones fail to appear in such tables; in the studies checked, an unresolved V gene covers under half of the shortfall, and the cause of the remainder is unknown. That table is the source of V, J and clone size, and D and trimming were worked out from the DNA. The sample table shows about 270,000 clones, and over 11% are seen once. The leading ten clones occupy about 0.016% of the sample.

Taken from cysteine to phenylalanine, the CDR3 has 18 residues. Here the CDR3 DNA is all that survives: 54 bases in frame from base 1. V loses 4 bases of germline sequence and J loses 2 bases, and the interval between the two ends is 19 bases. CDR1 and CDR2 (SGDLS, YYNGEE) derive from the germline V gene. From each donor, a single peripheral blood sample of around 120 mL on average was drawn into heparinised tubes. Using a panel that included CD45RO, CCR7, CD25, CD127, CD95 and CD27, naive, central memory, regulatory and stem cell-like memory CD4+ T cells were sorted on a BD FACSAria II. All sorted populations exceeded 95% purity. PBMCs were isolated right away by Lymphoprep density gradient centrifugation and were stained directly, without culture. So that batch effects would be minimized, each experiment stained and sorted samples in pairs, pairing one healthy donor with one patient.

Sequencing was done on a sample of naive CD4+ T cells from blood. What this sample's cell subset or site label stands for: true naive CD4+ T cells. The V and J genes are TRBV9 and TRBJ2-6; D gene: possibly TRBD2, on 7 matching bases. This clonotype originated in a man aged 30-40 years with type 1 diabetes. The nucleotide sequence is given as TGTGCCAGCAGCCAGACGGGGGGCGCGGGGGCTGGGGCCAACGTCCTGACTTTC. Its coded protein is CASSQTGGAGAGANVLTF.